This T cell receptor beta chain was sequenced during a study of T cells in Graves' hyperthyroidism and ophthalmopathy. The source material, RNA transcripts, was used to amplify TCR beta CDR3 regions. HTBI primers were the set used in a first-round RT-PCR of the TCR CDR3. TCRdb reanalysed the multiplex PCR reads using MiXCR and keeps one entry per CDR3 protein. The table shows about 600,000 distinct CDR3 sequences, with more than 15% occurring only once. As regards this clonotype: One end of the junction fails to match germline, which may point to a read error.

The CDR3 covers 13 residues. Germline assignment: CDR1 GTSNPN and CDR2 SVGIG (reference sequence). The chain joins TRBV30 to TRBJ2-1; a weak D match, TRBD1 (5 bases). The sequencing input was blood. This receptor was identified in a woman aged 40 to 50 with Graves' ophthalmopathy. The CDR3 protein is CAWSKQAYNEQLF. The CDR3 region has the DNA TGTGCCTGGAGTAAACAGGCCTACAATGAGCAGCTCTTC. The variable domain in full, with the rest retrieved from reference TRBV30 and TRBJ2-1, is SQTIHQWPATLVQPVGSPLSLECTVEGTSNPNLYWYRQAAGRGLQLLFYSVGIGQISSEVPQNLSASRPQDRQFILSSKKLLLSDSGFYLCAWSKQAYNEQLFGPGTRLTVL.